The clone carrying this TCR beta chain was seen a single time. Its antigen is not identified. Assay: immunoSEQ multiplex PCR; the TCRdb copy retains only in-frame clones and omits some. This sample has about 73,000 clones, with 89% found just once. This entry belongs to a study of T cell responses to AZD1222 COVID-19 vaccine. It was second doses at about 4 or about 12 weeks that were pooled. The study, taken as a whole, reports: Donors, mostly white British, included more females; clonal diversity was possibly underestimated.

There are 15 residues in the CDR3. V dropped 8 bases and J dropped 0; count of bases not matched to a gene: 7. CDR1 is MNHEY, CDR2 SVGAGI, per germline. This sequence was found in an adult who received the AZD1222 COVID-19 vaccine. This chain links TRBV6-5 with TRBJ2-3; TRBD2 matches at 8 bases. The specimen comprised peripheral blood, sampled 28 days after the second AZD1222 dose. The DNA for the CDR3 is TGTGCCAGCGGCATAGCGGGGACTAGCACAGATACGCAGTATTTT. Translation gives CASGIAGTSTDTQYF.